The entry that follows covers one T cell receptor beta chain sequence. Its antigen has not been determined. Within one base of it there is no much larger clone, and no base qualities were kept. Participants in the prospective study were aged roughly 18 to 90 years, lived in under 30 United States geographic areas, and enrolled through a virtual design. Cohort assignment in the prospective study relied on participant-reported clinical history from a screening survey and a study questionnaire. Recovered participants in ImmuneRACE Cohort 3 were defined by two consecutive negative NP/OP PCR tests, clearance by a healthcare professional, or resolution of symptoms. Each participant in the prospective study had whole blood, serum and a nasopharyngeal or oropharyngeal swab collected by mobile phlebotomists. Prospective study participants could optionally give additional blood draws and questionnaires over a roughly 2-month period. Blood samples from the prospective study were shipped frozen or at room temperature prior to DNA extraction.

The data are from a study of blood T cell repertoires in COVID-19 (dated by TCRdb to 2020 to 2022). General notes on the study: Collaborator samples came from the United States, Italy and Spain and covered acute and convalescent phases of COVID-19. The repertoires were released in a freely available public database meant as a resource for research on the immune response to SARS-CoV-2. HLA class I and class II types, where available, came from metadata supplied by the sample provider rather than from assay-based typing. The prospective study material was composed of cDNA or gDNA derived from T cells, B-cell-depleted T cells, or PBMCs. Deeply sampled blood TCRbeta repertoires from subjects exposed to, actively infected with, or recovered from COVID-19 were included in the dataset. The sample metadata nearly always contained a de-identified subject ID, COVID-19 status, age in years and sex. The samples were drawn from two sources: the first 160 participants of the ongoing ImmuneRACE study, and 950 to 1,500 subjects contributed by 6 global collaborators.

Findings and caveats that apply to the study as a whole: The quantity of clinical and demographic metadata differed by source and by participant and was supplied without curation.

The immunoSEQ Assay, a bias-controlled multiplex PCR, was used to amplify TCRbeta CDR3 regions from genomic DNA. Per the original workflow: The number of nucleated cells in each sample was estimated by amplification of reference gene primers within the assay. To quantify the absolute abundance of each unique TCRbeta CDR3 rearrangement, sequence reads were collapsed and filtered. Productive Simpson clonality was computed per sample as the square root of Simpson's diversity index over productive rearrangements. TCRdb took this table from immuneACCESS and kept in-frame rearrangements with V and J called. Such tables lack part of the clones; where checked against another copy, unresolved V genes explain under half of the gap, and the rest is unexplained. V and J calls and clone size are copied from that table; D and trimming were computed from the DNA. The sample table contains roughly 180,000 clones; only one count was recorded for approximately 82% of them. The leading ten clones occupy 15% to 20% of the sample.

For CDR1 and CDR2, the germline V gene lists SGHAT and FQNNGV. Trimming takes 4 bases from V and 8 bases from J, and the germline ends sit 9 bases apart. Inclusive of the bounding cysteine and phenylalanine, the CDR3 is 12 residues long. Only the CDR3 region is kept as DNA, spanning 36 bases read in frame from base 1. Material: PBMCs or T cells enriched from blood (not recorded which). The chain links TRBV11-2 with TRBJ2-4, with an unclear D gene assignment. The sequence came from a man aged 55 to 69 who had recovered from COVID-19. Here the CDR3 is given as CASSSTLYIQYF. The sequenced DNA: TGTGCCAGCAGCTCAACTTTGTACATTCAGTACTTC.